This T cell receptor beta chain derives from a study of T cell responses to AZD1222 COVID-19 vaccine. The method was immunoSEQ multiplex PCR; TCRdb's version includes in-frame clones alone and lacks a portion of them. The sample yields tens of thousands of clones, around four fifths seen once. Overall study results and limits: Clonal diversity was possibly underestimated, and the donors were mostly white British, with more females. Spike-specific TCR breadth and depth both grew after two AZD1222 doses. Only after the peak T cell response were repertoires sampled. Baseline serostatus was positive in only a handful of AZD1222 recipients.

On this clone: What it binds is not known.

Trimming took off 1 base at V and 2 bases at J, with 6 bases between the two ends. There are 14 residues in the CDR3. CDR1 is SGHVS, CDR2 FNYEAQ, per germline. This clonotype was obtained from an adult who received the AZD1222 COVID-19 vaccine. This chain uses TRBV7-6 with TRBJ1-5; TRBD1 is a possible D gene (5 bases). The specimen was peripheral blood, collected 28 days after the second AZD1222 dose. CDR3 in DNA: TGTGCCAGCAGCTTAGGCAGGGGCAATCAGCCCCAGCATTTT. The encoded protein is CASSLGRGNQPQHF.